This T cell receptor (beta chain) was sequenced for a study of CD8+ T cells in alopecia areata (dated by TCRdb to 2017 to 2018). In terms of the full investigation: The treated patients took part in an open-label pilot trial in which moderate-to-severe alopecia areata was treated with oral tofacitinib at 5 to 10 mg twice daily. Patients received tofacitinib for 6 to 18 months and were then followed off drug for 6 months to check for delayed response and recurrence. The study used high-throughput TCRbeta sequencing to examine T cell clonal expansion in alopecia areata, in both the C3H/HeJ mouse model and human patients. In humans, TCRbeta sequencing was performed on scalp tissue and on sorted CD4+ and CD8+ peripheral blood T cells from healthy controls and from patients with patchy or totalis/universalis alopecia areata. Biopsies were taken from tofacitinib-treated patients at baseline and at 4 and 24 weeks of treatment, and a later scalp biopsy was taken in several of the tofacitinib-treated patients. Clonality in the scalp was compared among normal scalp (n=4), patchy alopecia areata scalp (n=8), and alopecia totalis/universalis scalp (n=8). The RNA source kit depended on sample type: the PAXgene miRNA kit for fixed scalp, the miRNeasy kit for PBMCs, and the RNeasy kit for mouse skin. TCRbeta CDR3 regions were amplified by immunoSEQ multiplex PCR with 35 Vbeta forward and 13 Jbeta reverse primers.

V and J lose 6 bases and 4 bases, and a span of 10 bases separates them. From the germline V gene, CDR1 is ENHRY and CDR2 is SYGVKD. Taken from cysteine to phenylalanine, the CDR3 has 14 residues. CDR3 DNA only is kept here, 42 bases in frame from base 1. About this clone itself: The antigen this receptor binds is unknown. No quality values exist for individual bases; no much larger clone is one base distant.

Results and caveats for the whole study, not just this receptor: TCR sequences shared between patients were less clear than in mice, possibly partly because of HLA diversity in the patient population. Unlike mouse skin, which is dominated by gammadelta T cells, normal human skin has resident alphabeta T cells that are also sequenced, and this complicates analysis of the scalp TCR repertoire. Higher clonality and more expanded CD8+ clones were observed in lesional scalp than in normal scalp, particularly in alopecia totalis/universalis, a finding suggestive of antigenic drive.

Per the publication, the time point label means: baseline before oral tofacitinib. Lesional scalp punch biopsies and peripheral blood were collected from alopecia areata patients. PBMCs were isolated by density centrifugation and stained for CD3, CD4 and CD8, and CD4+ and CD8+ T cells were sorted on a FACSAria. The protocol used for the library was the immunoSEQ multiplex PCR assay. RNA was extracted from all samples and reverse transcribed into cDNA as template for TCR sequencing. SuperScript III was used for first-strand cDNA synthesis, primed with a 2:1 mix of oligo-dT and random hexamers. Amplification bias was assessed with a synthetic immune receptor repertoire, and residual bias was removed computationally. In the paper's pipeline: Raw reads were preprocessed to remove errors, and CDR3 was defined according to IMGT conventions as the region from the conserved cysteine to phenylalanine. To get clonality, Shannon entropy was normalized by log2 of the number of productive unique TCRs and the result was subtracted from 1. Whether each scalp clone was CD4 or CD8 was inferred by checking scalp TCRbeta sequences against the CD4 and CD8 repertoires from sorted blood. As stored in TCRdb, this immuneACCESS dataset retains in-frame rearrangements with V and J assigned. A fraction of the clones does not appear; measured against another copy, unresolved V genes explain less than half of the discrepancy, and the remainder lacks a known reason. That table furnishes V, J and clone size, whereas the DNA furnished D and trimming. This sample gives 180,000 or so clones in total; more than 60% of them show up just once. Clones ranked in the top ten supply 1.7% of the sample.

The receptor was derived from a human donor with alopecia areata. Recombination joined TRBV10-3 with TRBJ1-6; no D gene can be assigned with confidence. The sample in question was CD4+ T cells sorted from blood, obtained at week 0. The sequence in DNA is TGTGCCATCAGCCGGGAAGGGTATAATTCACCCCTCCACTTT. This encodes CAISREGYNSPLHF.